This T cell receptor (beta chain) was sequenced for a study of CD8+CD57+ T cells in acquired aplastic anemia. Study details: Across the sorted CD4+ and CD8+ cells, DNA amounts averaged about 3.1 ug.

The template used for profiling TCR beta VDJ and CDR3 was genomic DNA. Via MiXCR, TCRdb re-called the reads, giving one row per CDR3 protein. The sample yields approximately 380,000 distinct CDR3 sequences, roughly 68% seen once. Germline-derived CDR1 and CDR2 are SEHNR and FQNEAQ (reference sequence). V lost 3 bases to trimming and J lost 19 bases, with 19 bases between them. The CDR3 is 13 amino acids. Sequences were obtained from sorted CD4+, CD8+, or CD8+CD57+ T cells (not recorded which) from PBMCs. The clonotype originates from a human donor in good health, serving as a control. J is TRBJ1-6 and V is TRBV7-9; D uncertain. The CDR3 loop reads CASSFAAVDRLHF. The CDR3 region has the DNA TGTGCCAGCAGCTTCGCTGCCGTGGACCGGCTGCACTTT.